A single TCR beta chain is shown here with its context. Amplification of TCR beta CDR3 regions used RNA as the template. Researchers ran a first-round RT-PCR on the TCR CDR3 using the HTBI primer set. TCRdb re-analysed the multiplex PCR reads in MiXCR, keeping a single row per CDR3 protein. The sample contains approximately 400,000 distinct CDR3 sequences, over 15% of which appear only once. This sample is part of a study of T cells in Graves' hyperthyroidism and ophthalmopathy. The germline V gene encodes CDR1 SNHLY and CDR2 FYNNEI. The CDR3 totals 16 residues. Trimming removed 7 bases at V and 4 bases at J, with 20 bases between. These patients, aged 18 to 65, had recently diagnosed hyperthyroidism lasting under 2 months.

The rearrangement joins TRBV2 to TRBJ1-3; TRBD1 is a possible D gene (5 bases). The sample consisted of blood. The TCR comes from a woman aged 18-29 years with Graves' hyperthyroidism. CDR3 loop: CASTPSGGSAGNTIYF. CDR3 DNA sequence: TGTGCCAGCACCCCCAGCGGGGGAAGTGCCGGAAACACCATATATTTT.